This T cell receptor (beta chain) appears in the sequencing data of a study of CXCR3 chemokines and chemotherapy response in bladder cancer. This clonotype was counted ten times or more. TCRdb analysed the PCR reads with MiXCR anew, one entry per CDR3 protein. This sample has 8,600 or so distinct CDR3 sequences, with 23% found just once. The length of the CDR3 is 11 residues. Trimming removed 5 bases from V and 6 bases from J, with 7 bases in between. Germline V gene data show CDR1 as SNHLY and CDR2 as FYNNEI. This sample was gathered from a patient whose treatment included neoadjuvant chemotherapy. The receptor's source is a human donor with bladder cancer that did not respond to neoadjuvant chemotherapy. The chain is built from TRBV2 and TRBJ1-1; D ambiguous. CDR3 nucleotide sequence: TGTGCCAGCAGTTACAAGTCTGAAGCTTTCTTT. Its translation: CASSYKSEAFF.